This T cell receptor beta chain stems from a study of cytomegalovirus exposure and HLA in healthy donors. Study outcomes and limitations: Some TCR beta chains (roughly 160 of them) were listed as cytomegalovirus-associated.

The PCR used 60 Vbeta and 13 Jbeta primers. Original data processing: An analysis performed later counted about 80 million unique TCR beta chains (approximately 12 million of them shared). Repertoires were generated with immunoSEQ multiplex PCR, while TCRdb's copy carries only in-frame clones and drops some. V, J and clone size are taken as reported in that table, and D and trimming were inferred from the DNA itself. The sample shows 170,000 or so clones, roughly four fifths of them seen only once. Comment on this clone: Its antigen remains unknown.

The CDR3 extends over 13 amino acids. CDR1 is SGHRS, CDR2 YFSETQ, per germline. V dropped 5 bases and J dropped 5; count of bases not matched to a gene: 2. Material: PBMCs. V and J are TRBV5-1 and TRBJ1-1, with TRBD1 identical over 11 bases. The clonotype comes from a girl between 5 and 17 years old in good health and CMV-seropositive. The CDR3 loop reads CASRDRGLTEAFF. Written as DNA, the CDR3 is TGCGCCAGCAGGGACAGGGGGCTTACTGAAGCTTTCTTT. The entire variable domain, with the rest obtained from reference TRBV5-1 and TRBJ1-1, is as follows: KAGVTQTPRYLIKTRGQQVTLSCSPISGHRSVSWYQQTPGQGLQFLFEYFSETQRNKGNFPGRFSGRQFSNSRSEMNVSTLELGDSALYLCASRDRGLTEAFFGQGTRLTVV.